A selection of T cell receptor beta chains follows, all from one sample in a study of cytomegalovirus exposure and HLA in healthy donors. Assay: immunoSEQ multiplex PCR; the TCRdb copy retains only in-frame clones and omits some. The sample records about 120,000 clones, roughly 80% being singletons. Sequences were obtained from PBMCs. These receptors originate from a female donor in good health and CMV-seronegative. Both conserved end residues are part of each CDR3. The order of the fields is J gene, V gene, D gene, clone size, CDR3 protein, CDR3 DNA. A D gene is named only where the DNA matches it firmly. For some rows the clone size is stated as once, few or many, or as a class when expanded; others skip it.

j_call: TRBJ1-3
v_call: TRBV5-1
d_call: TRBD1
clone_size: -
cdr3_aa: CASSLGQQSDTIYF
cdr3_nt: TGCGCCAGCAGCCTGGGACAGCAGTCGGACACCATATATTTT

j_call: TRBJ1-6
v_call: TRBV25-1
d_call: -
clone_size: once
cdr3_aa: CASSDQGHSPLHF
cdr3_nt: TGTGCCAGCAGTGACCAGGGGCATTCACCCCTCCACTTT

j_call: TRBJ2-1
v_call: TRBV7-9
d_call: TRBD2
clone_size: -
cdr3_aa: CASTLLAGGNEQFF
cdr3_nt: TGTGCCAGCACTTTACTAGCGGGGGGGAATGAGCAGTTCTTC

j_call: TRBJ2-3
v_call: TRBV7-3
d_call: -
clone_size: -
cdr3_aa: CASSRRAGGRDTQYF
cdr3_nt: TGTGCCAGCAGCCGGCGGGCTGGGGGCAGAGATACGCAGTATTTT

j_call: TRBJ2-4
v_call: TRBV7-2
d_call: -
clone_size: -
cdr3_aa: CASSSTADIQYF
cdr3_nt: TGTGCCAGCAGCTCGACGGCGGACATTCAGTACTTC

j_call: TRBJ2-1
v_call: TRBV11-2
d_call: TRBD1
clone_size: -
cdr3_aa: CASSLITGQGNEQFF
cdr3_nt: TGTGCCAGCAGCTTAATAACGGGACAGGGCAATGAGCAGTTCTTC

j_call: TRBJ1-2
v_call: TRBV30
d_call: -
clone_size: -
cdr3_aa: CAWSVSGGGYGYTF
cdr3_nt: TGTGCCTGGAGTGTATCTGGGGGAGGCTATGGCTACACCTTC

j_call: TRBJ1-2
v_call: TRBV7-2
d_call: -
clone_size: -
cdr3_aa: CASSLVFRGYTF
cdr3_nt: TGTGCCAGCAGCTTAGTCTTTCGGGGCTACACCTTC

j_call: TRBJ2-1
v_call: TRBV9
d_call: TRBD2
clone_size: -
cdr3_aa: CASSAHSGVNEQFF
cdr3_nt: TGTGCCAGCAGCGCACATAGCGGGGTAAATGAGCAGTTCTTC

j_call: TRBJ2-3
v_call: TRBV7-9
d_call: -
clone_size: -
cdr3_aa: CASSLVLGIITDTQYF
cdr3_nt: TGTGCCAGCAGCTTAGTTCTCGGGATAATCACAGATACGCAGTATTTT

j_call: TRBJ2-7
v_call: TRBV6-1
d_call: -
clone_size: few
cdr3_aa: CASSEGAGRAYEQYF
cdr3_nt: TGTGCCAGCAGTGAAGGGGCAGGCAGGGCCTACGAGCAGTACTTC

j_call: TRBJ2-1
v_call: TRBV11-2
d_call: TRBD2
clone_size: -
cdr3_aa: CASSTGLAGNEQFF
cdr3_nt: TGTGCCAGCAGCACCGGACTAGCGGGCAATGAGCAGTTCTTC

j_call: TRBJ2-7
v_call: TRBV11-2
d_call: -
clone_size: -
cdr3_aa: CASSSSSGHRYEQYF
cdr3_nt: TGTGCCAGCAGCAGCTCGTCGGGACACCGTTACGAGCAGTACTTC

j_call: TRBJ1-6
v_call: TRBV25-1
d_call: TRBD1
clone_size: -
cdr3_aa: CASSETGKNSPLHF
cdr3_nt: TGTGCCAGCAGTGAGACAGGGAAAAATTCACCCCTCCACTTT

j_call: TRBJ2-7
v_call: TRBV4-2
d_call: -
clone_size: -
cdr3_aa: CASSRPSFGGVPYEQYF
cdr3_nt: TGTGCCAGCAGCCGACCTTCCTTCGGCGGGGTACCCTACGAGCAGTACTTC

j_call: TRBJ1-6
v_call: TRBV5-4
d_call: TRBD1
clone_size: -
cdr3_aa: CASSHRGPSSYNSPLHF
cdr3_nt: TGTGCCAGCAGCCACAGGGGACCCAGCTCCTATAATTCACCCCTCCACTTT

j_call: TRBJ1-1
v_call: TRBV7-2
d_call: TRBD1
clone_size: -
cdr3_aa: CASSPSGQGLRREAFF
cdr3_nt: TGTGCCAGCAGCCCTTCGGGACAGGGGCTCCGTCGGGAAGCTTTCTTT

j_call: TRBJ1-6
v_call: TRBV7-8
d_call: TRBD1
clone_size: once
cdr3_aa: CASSLETGSGDSPLHF
cdr3_nt: TGTGCCAGCAGCTTGGAGACAGGGAGTGGAGATTCACCCCTCCACTTT

j_call: TRBJ1-2
v_call: TRBV2
d_call: -
clone_size: -
cdr3_aa: CASSESWGRARHGYTF
cdr3_nt: TGTGCCAGCAGTGAAAGTTGGGGCCGAGCACGTCATGGCTACACCTTC

j_call: TRBJ2-1
v_call: TRBV7-9
d_call: -
clone_size: -
cdr3_aa: CASTDTVYSNEQFF
cdr3_nt: TGTGCCAGCACCGACACAGTCTACAGCAATGAGCAGTTCTTC

j_call: TRBJ2-7
v_call: TRBV27
d_call: -
clone_size: -
cdr3_aa: CASSLDGGLSYEQYF
cdr3_nt: TGTGCCAGCAGTTTAGACGGGGGGCTCTCCTACGAGCAGTACTTC

j_call: TRBJ2-7
v_call: TRBV11-3
d_call: -
clone_size: once
cdr3_aa: CASSWTHYRTYEQYF
cdr3_nt: TGTGCCAGCAGCTGGACACACTACCGCACCTACGAGCAGTACTTC

j_call: TRBJ1-1
v_call: TRBV7-2
d_call: -
clone_size: -
cdr3_aa: CASSLGVSTEAFF
cdr3_nt: TGTGCCAGCAGCCTAGGCGTTAGTACTGAAGCTTTCTTT

j_call: TRBJ2-2
v_call: TRBV4-3
d_call: TRBD1
clone_size: -
cdr3_aa: CASSQPDRDTSGELFF
cdr3_nt: TGCGCCAGCAGCCAACCGGACAGGGATACATCCGGGGAGCTGTTTTTT

j_call: TRBJ2-5
v_call: TRBV7-9
d_call: -
clone_size: -
cdr3_aa: CASSLMSENQETQYF
cdr3_nt: TGTGCCAGCAGCTTAATGTCAGAAAACCAAGAGACCCAGTACTTC

j_call: TRBJ2-7
v_call: TRBV2
d_call: TRBD1
clone_size: few
cdr3_aa: CASRGDRTEQYF
cdr3_nt: TGTGCCAGCAGAGGGGACAGGACGGAGCAGTACTTC

j_call: TRBJ1-1
v_call: TRBV18
d_call: -
clone_size: few
cdr3_aa: CASSPLGGMNTEAFF
cdr3_nt: TGTGCCAGCTCACCCCTGGGGGGAATGAACACTGAAGCTTTCTTT

j_call: TRBJ2-1
v_call: TRBV14
d_call: -
clone_size: -
cdr3_aa: CASSPKDRGYEQFF
cdr3_nt: TGTGCCAGCAGCCCTAAAGATCGGGGGTATGAGCAGTTCTTC

j_call: TRBJ1-2
v_call: TRBV2
d_call: -
clone_size: -
cdr3_aa: CASSDRGMGYTF
cdr3_nt: TGTGCCAGCAGTGACAGGGGAATGGGCTACACCTTC

j_call: TRBJ1-2
v_call: TRBV18
d_call: TRBD1
clone_size: -
cdr3_aa: CASSSGQERGYTF
cdr3_nt: TGTGCCAGCTCATCGGGACAGGAGAGGGGCTACACCTTC

j_call: TRBJ1-5
v_call: TRBV5-1
d_call: TRBD1
clone_size: -
cdr3_aa: CASSPGQSNQPQHF
cdr3_nt: TGCGCCAGCAGCCCGGGACAGTCAAATCAGCCCCAGCATTTT

j_call: TRBJ1-2
v_call: TRBV6-5
d_call: -
clone_size: -
cdr3_aa: CASRTGTRHGHTF
cdr3_nt: TGTGCCAGCCGTACCGGGACAAGACATGGCCACACCTTC

j_call: TRBJ2-4
v_call: TRBV7-2
d_call: -
clone_size: -
cdr3_aa: CASRQDWLGIQYF
cdr3_nt: TGTGCCAGCAGACAAGACTGGTTAGGCATTCAGTACTTC

j_call: TRBJ2-5
v_call: TRBV25-1
d_call: TRBD2
clone_size: -
cdr3_aa: CASSEIGGLETQYF
cdr3_nt: TGTGCCAGCAGTGAAATCGGGGGGTTGGAGACCCAGTACTTC

j_call: TRBJ1-1
v_call: TRBV11-2
d_call: TRBD1
clone_size: -
cdr3_aa: CASSPGLGTGTSTEAFF
cdr3_nt: TGTGCCAGCAGCCCCGGCCTGGGGACAGGGACTTCAACTGAAGCTTTCTTT

j_call: TRBJ1-2
v_call: TRBV5-1
d_call: -
clone_size: few
cdr3_aa: CASSLGRGSRGYTF
cdr3_nt: TGCGCCAGCAGCTTGGGACGGGGTTCGCGTGGCTACACCTTC

j_call: TRBJ1-4
v_call: TRBV7-2
d_call: TRBD1
clone_size: -
cdr3_aa: CASSPDRATNEKLFF
cdr3_nt: TGTGCCAGCAGCCCAGACAGGGCAACTAATGAAAAACTGTTTTTT

j_call: TRBJ1-6
v_call: TRBV29-1
d_call: -
clone_size: few
cdr3_aa: CSVEDRSPLHF
cdr3_nt: TGCAGCGTTGAAGATAGATCACCCCTCCACTTT

j_call: TRBJ1-2
v_call: TRBV18
d_call: TRBD1
clone_size: -
cdr3_aa: CASSPPWADRGRNYGYTF
cdr3_nt: TGTGCCAGCTCACCACCCTGGGCAGACAGGGGGCGAAACTATGGCTACACCTTC

j_call: TRBJ2-2
v_call: TRBV5-4
d_call: -
clone_size: -
cdr3_aa: CASSLDPGAGTGELFF
cdr3_nt: TGTGCCAGCAGCCTTGACCCCGGAGCGGGCACCGGGGAGCTGTTTTTT

j_call: TRBJ1-1
v_call: TRBV7-9
d_call: -
clone_size: -
cdr3_aa: CSGRVGNTEAFF
cdr3_nt: TGTTCCGGCAGGGTCGGGAACACTGAAGCTTTCTTT

j_call: TRBJ2-3
v_call: TRBV30
d_call: TRBD2
clone_size: once
cdr3_aa: CAGAFGGALFSDTQYF
cdr3_nt: TGTGCCGGGGCGTTCGGGGGGGCGCTCTTCTCAGATACGCAGTATTTT

j_call: TRBJ2-2
v_call: TRBV9
d_call: TRBD1
clone_size: -
cdr3_aa: CASSYRGDPPNTGELFF
cdr3_nt: TGTGCCAGCTCCTACAGGGGGGACCCGCCGAACACCGGGGAGCTGTTTTTT

j_call: TRBJ1-1
v_call: TRBV7-8
d_call: -
clone_size: many
cdr3_aa: CASSLSGGNFVTEAFF
cdr3_nt: TGTGCCAGCAGCTTATCGGGGGGGAATTTCGTTACTGAAGCTTTCTTT

j_call: TRBJ1-6
v_call: TRBV27
d_call: -
clone_size: -
cdr3_aa: CASSPEGVLNSPLHF
cdr3_nt: TGTGCCAGCAGTCCAGAAGGGGTTTTAAATTCACCCCTCCACTTT

j_call: TRBJ2-3
v_call: TRBV6-5
d_call: TRBD2
clone_size: -
cdr3_aa: CASSESGETDTQYF
cdr3_nt: TGTGCCAGCAGTGAGAGCGGGGAGACAGATACGCAGTATTTT

j_call: TRBJ1-3
v_call: TRBV6-5
d_call: -
clone_size: few
cdr3_aa: CASSRRVSADTIYF
cdr3_nt: TGTGCCAGCAGCCGCAGGGTATCCGCGGACACCATATATTTT

j_call: TRBJ1-2
v_call: TRBV30
d_call: TRBD1
clone_size: once
cdr3_aa: CAWIGIGTGRDYGYTF
cdr3_nt: TGTGCCTGGATCGGAATCGGGACAGGGAGGGACTATGGCTACACCTTC

j_call: TRBJ2-7
v_call: TRBV5-4
d_call: -
clone_size: -
cdr3_aa: CASSLIGWGSGPYEQYF
cdr3_nt: TGTGCCAGCAGCTTGATAGGTTGGGGTAGCGGTCCCTACGAGCAGTACTTC

j_call: TRBJ1-4
v_call: TRBV14
d_call: -
clone_size: few
cdr3_aa: CASSQVWGGEHEKLFF
cdr3_nt: TGTGCCAGCAGCCAAGTATGGGGGGGCGAACATGAAAAACTGTTTTTT